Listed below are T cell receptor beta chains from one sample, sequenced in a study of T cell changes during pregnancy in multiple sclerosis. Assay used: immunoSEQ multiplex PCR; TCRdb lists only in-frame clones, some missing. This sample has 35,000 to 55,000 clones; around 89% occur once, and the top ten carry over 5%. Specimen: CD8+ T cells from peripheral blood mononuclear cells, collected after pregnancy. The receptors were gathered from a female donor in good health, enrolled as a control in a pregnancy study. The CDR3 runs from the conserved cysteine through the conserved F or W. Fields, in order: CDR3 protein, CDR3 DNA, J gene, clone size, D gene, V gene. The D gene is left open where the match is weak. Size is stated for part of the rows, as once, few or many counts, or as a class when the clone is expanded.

CASSETGEVEAFF	TGCGCCAGCAGCGAAACAGGGGAGGTTGAAGCTTTCTTT	TRBJ1-1	-	TRBD1	TRBV5-1
CASSSQTQGQVRAFF	TGTGCCAGCAGTTCCCAGACCCAAGGACAGGTCCGGGCTTTCTTT	TRBJ1-1	once	TRBD1	TRBV28
CASSQDLGSYTEAFF	TGTGCCAGCAGCCAAGATTTGGGCAGTTACACTGAAGCTTTCTTT	TRBJ1-1	few	-	TRBV4-2
CASSLGLLSSGANVLTF	TGTGCCAGCAGCTTAGGCCTTCTGAGCTCTGGGGCCAACGTCCTGACTTTC	TRBJ2-6	-	-	TRBV13
CAWIGVRYEQYF	TGTGCCTGGATCGGGGTAAGGTACGAGCAGTACTTC	TRBJ2-7	-	-	TRBV30
CASTIAQGMSEKLFF	TGTGCCAGCACTATTGCACAGGGAATGAGTGAAAAACTGTTTTTT	TRBJ1-4	-	-	TRBV6-5
CASSAGAAVETQYF	TGTGCCAGCAGCGCGGGGGCCGCTGTTGAGACCCAGTACTTC	TRBJ2-5	-	-	TRBV5-4
CASSPFLGGGAGNQPQHF	TGTGCCAGCAGCCCATTCCTAGGAGGGGGCGCGGGAAATCAGCCCCAGCATTTT	TRBJ1-5	-	TRBD1	TRBV4-2
CASNGEEPPKLFF	TGTGCCAGCAACGGGGAAGAGCCGCCAAAACTGTTTTTT	TRBJ1-4	-	-	TRBV2
CASSLIGSVSTAYGYTF	TGTGCCAGCAGCTTAATCGGTTCAGTTTCGACAGCCTATGGCTACACCTTC	TRBJ1-2	-	-	TRBV5-6
CASSSGTGGREAFF	TGTGCCAGCAGCTCCGGGACAGGGGGCCGGGAAGCTTTCTTT	TRBJ1-1	-	TRBD1	TRBV7-9
CASSIGTPNYGYTF	TGTGCCAGTAGTATTGGGACACCTAACTATGGCTACACCTTC	TRBJ1-2	once	-	TRBV19
CAWSSLAGALQETQYF	TGTGCCTGGAGTTCCCTAGCGGGGGCCTTACAAGAGACCCAGTACTTC	TRBJ2-5	-	TRBD2	TRBV30
CASNDGGYTF	TGTGCCAGCAATGACGGGGGCTACACCTTC	TRBJ1-2	-	-	TRBV6-1
CASSGTSGGAGYSTGELFF	TGTGCCAGCAGCGGGACTAGCGGGGGGGCAGGGTATAGCACCGGGGAGCTGTTTTTT	TRBJ2-2	-	TRBD2	TRBV2
CASRSLVGHPSRDRSF	TGTGCCAGCAGGAGCTTGGTTGGGCACCCTTCCCGGGACAGATCCTTC	TRBJ1-2	-	TRBD1	TRBV5-6
CASSESLIPTSGATDTQYF	TGTGCCAGCAGCGAATCATTAATCCCCACTAGCGGGGCAACAGATACGCAGTATTTT	TRBJ2-3	once	TRBD2	TRBV9
CASSYSSGGYNEQFF	TGTGCCAGCAGTTACTCAAGCGGGGGGTACAATGAGCAGTTCTTC	TRBJ2-1	-	TRBD2	TRBV6-5
CASSLGGDGGYTF	TGTGCCAGCAGTTTAGGAGGGGATGGTGGCTACACCTTC	TRBJ1-2	-	-	TRBV27
CASSGGTGGVEKLFF	TGTGCCAGCAGCGGAGGGACAGGGGGAGTTGAAAAACTGTTTTTT	TRBJ1-4	-	TRBD1	TRBV5-4
CASETRANTEAFF	TGTGCCAGCGAAACCAGGGCTAACACTGAAGCTTTCTTT	TRBJ1-1	-	-	TRBV2
CASSTAAVEAFF	TGTGCCAGCAGCACAGCGGCGGTTGAAGCTTTCTTT	TRBJ1-1	-	-	TRBV7-2
CASSSTEDSNQPQHF	TGTGCCAGCAGTTCGACAGAGGATAGCAATCAGCCCCAGCATTTT	TRBJ1-5	-	-	TRBV6-5
CASSTGTGGYYEQYF	TGTGCCAGTAGTACCGGGACAGGTGGGTACTACGAGCAGTACTTC	TRBJ2-7	-	TRBD1	TRBV19
CASSPTGTGDEQYF	TGTGCCAGCAGCCCTACTGGGACAGGGGACGAGCAGTACTTC	TRBJ2-7	-	TRBD1	TRBV7-3
CASSPLPTGWVVHEQFF	TGCGCCAGCAGTCCCCTCCCGACAGGGTGGGTCGTGCATGAGCAGTTCTTC	TRBJ2-1	-	TRBD1	TRBV23-1
CASCSLTGRNEQYF	TGTGCCAGCTGTAGTCTAACAGGGCGAAACGAGCAGTACTTC	TRBJ2-7	-	-	TRBV6-5
CASSFESPANEQFF	TGTGCCAGCAGCTTTGAGTCCCCCGCTAATGAGCAGTTCTTC	TRBJ2-1	-	-	TRBV7-6
CASMDSDTGELFF	TGTGCCAGCATGGACAGCGACACCGGGGAGCTGTTTTTT	TRBJ2-2	-	-	TRBV6-4
CASSLSDTQYF	TGTGCCAGCAGCTTATCGGATACGCAGTATTTT	TRBJ2-3	-	-	TRBV7-3
CAWREGNTDTQYF	TGTGCCTGGAGGGAGGGGAACACAGATACGCAGTATTTT	TRBJ2-3	-	-	TRBV30
CASSQGDRAGEKLFF	TGCGCCAGCAGCCAAGGGGACAGGGCGGGTGAAAAACTGTTTTTT	TRBJ1-4	-	TRBD1	TRBV4-3
CASSKGGGDTQYF	TGCGCCAGCAGCAAAGGGGGGGGAGATACGCAGTATTTT	TRBJ2-3	-	-	TRBV4-1
CASSTGGAGASGVRGTDEQFF	TGTGCCAGTAGTACGGGGGGTGCAGGGGCTAGCGGGGTCCGGGGTACGGATGAGCAGTTCTTC	TRBJ2-1	-	TRBD2	TRBV19
CASSPAGTENSPLHF	TGCGCCAGCAGCCCCGCCGGGACAGAAAATTCACCCCTCCACTTT	TRBJ1-6	-	TRBD1	TRBV4-1
CASSSSTSNYGYTF	TGTGCCAGCAGTTCTTCAACAAGTAACTATGGCTACACCTTC	TRBJ1-2	-	-	TRBV27
CASSLGDSTYEQYF	TGTGCCAGCAGCTTAGGGGACAGCACCTACGAGCAGTACTTC	TRBJ2-7	-	TRBD1	TRBV11-2
CASSPVRGAGELFF	TGTGCCAGCTCCCCGGTCAGGGGCGCCGGGGAGCTGTTTTTT	TRBJ2-2	-	-	TRBV27
CASSEAYLAGDEQFF	TGTGCCAGCAGTGAAGCCTATTTGGCAGGGGATGAGCAGTTCTTC	TRBJ2-1	-	-	TRBV6-1
CASTLEGQPQHF	TGTGCCAGCACTTTGGAGGGTCAGCCCCAGCATTTT	TRBJ1-5	-	-	TRBV28
CASSSPAETNSNIQYF	TGTGCCAGCAGCTCCCCAGCCGAGACAAATTCGAACATTCAGTACTTC	TRBJ2-4	-	-	TRBV9
CASSLRDSRSYEQYF	TGTGCCAGCAGCCTCCGGGACAGCAGATCCTACGAGCAGTACTTC	TRBJ2-7	-	TRBD1	TRBV6-5
CASSPGTSGGETQYF	TGTGCCAGCAGCCCAGGGACTAGCGGGGGGGAGACCCAGTACTTC	TRBJ2-5	-	TRBD2	TRBV11-2
CASSRDRLVDNEQFF	TGTGCCAGCAGCCGGGACAGACTAGTCGACAATGAGCAGTTCTTC	TRBJ2-1	medium-sized	-	TRBV14
CATRTGIGNSPLHF	TGTGCCACCCGAACAGGGATAGGGAATTCACCCCTCCACTTT	TRBJ1-6	-	-	TRBV11-2
CASSPRVAAYNSPLHF	TGTGCCAGCAGTCCGAGAGTGGCGGCCTATAATTCACCCCTCCACTTT	TRBJ1-6	-	-	TRBV28
CASSLQGFNTEAFF	TGTGCCAGCAGTCTACAGGGGTTTAACACTGAAGCTTTCTTT	TRBJ1-1	-	TRBD1	TRBV7-8
CASSPGTGELFF	TGTGCCAGCAGCCCAGGCACCGGGGAGCTGTTTTTT	TRBJ2-2	-	-	TRBV7-9
CASSLSSGIDYGYTF	TGTGCCAGCAGCTTATCTTCGGGGATCGACTATGGCTACACCTTC	TRBJ1-2	-	-	TRBV11-2
CASSIDLRRGTNYEQYF	TGTGCCAGTAGTATAGATCTGCGGCGGGGGACAAACTACGAGCAGTACTTC	TRBJ2-7	-	-	TRBV19
CASSTTGTQPQHF	TGTGCCAGCAGTACGACAGGGACTCAGCCCCAGCATTTT	TRBJ1-5	-	TRBD1	TRBV6-5
CASSPSGLLGEQYF	TGCGCCAGCAGCCCTTCGGGACTTTTAGGGGAGCAGTACTTC	TRBJ2-7	-	-	TRBV4-3
CASSQDNYEKLFF	TGCGCCAGCAGCCAAGATAACTATGAAAAACTGTTTTTT	TRBJ1-4	-	-	TRBV4-3